This T cell receptor beta chain was sequenced for a study of T cells in Graves' hyperthyroidism and ophthalmopathy. Researchers took RNA transcripts and amplified the TCR beta CDR3 regions from them. The HTBI primer set served for first-round RT-PCR of the TCR CDR3. TCRdb reanalysed the multiplex PCR reads using MiXCR and keeps one entry per CDR3 protein. This sample carries roughly 570,000 distinct CDR3 sequences, 46% of them seen once, and the ten largest clones take around 8%. This clonotype was detected ten times or more. The V gene's germline CDR1 is SEHNR and CDR2 FQNEAQ (reference sequence). The CDR3 sequence is 13 residues long. V shed 6 bases and J 7 bases; nucleotides not matched to a gene: 8.

The chain uses TRBV7-9 and TRBJ2-7; 8 bases are shared with TRBD1. The sequence was collected from a woman aged 18-29 years with Graves' hyperthyroidism. Sequenced sample: peripheral blood or thyroid tissue (not recorded which). The chain's CDR3 is CASSPTDRGEQYF. The CDR3 bases are TGTGCCAGCAGTCCTACCGACAGGGGAGAGCAGTACTTC.